The clone carrying this TCR beta chain was observed a handful of times. The antigen remains unidentified. The data were obtained in a study of shared clonotypes between healthy human individuals. Regarding the study as a whole: Sequencing depth was a factor that was expected to affect clonotype sharing among donors.

Those who donated were healthy HIV-negative adults, with no recent acute infections or vaccinations reported. The authors divided CD4+ cells into CD45RA+ naive and CD45RA-negative memory subsets. The CDR3 is made up of 13 amino acids. V lost 8 bases, J lost 4 bases, and 5 bases stayed unmatched. From germline, CDR1 is MNHNS and CDR2 SASEGT. As originally analysed: Filtering differed for immunoSEQ, which gave only junction sequences without quality scores. Here immunoSEQ multiplex PCR was the method, and the copy in TCRdb shows in-frame clones only, minus some. The V and J calls and clone size were taken over from that table, and D and trimming were inferred from the DNA. Of millions of clones in the sample, approximately 90% are singletons; the top ten hold about 0.13%.

J is TRBJ1-5 and V is TRBV6-1, with TRBD1 identical over 7 bases. The specimen sequenced was naive CD4+ T cells sorted from blood. The sample's subset: CD45RA+ positively selected. This clonotype was obtained from a young man in good health. The CDR3 coding sequence is TGTGCCAGCGGGACAGCCAAAAATCAGCCCCAGCATTTT. It is translated as CASGTAKNQPQHF.